This T cell receptor beta chain was profiled in a study of glioma-infiltrating T cells after dendritic cell vaccination (dated by TCRdb to 2016 to 2017). The study in broad terms: A cohort of roughly 15 glioblastoma patients from Phase I and II dendritic cell vaccination trials was included, of whom 9 were newly diagnosed and 6 had recurrent disease. Between 2003 and 2012, the patients were given dendritic cell vaccination pulsed with autologous tumor lysate. The vaccine was prepared from monocyte-derived dendritic cells that were cultured for more than six days with IL-4 and GM-CSF and then pulsed overnight with autologous tumor lysate. Each patient was given three intradermal dendritic cell vaccine injections, spaced two weeks apart, in the arm below the axilla. Deep sequencing of TCR beta CDR3 regions was used to quantify tumor-infiltrating lymphocyte content and compare tumor and blood repertoires in dendritic cell-vaccinated glioblastoma patients. Survival after dendritic cell vaccination was correlated with TCR sequencing metrics, such as TIL content and the overlap between tumor and blood repertoires.

CDR1 and CDR2 (SGHDT, YYEEEE) derive from the germline V gene. From the cysteine through the phenylalanine, the CDR3 covers 15 amino acids. The read is trimmed to its CDR3 DNA, 45 bases read in frame from base 1. V drops 3 bases and J drops 10 bases, leaving 19 bases in between. TCRB CDR3 regions were amplified from about 1.9 ug genomic DNA, or all available DNA if less, using the immunoSEQ assay. Multiplex PCR used 60 forward primers for TCR V beta segments and 13 reverse primers for J beta segments. To estimate reads per starting template, synthetic control templates were spiked into each sample at limiting dilution. The Illumina HiSeq System generated 87 bp sequencing reads. As for the authors' bioinformatics: PCR and sequencing errors were removed by merging closely related sequences with a nearest neighbor algorithm. TCR overlap was defined as the percentage of unique tumor TCR beta sequences that were also present in the same patient's peripheral blood. TCRdb provides this immuneACCESS table in a form limited to in-frame rearrangements. Some clones are lacking; in checked studies, under half of them reflect an unresolved V gene, and why the rest are absent is not known. That table supplies the V and J calls and clone size; D and trimming were determined from the DNA. Counted in this sample were tens of thousands of clones; approximately 80% of them appeared once. Of the sample, roughly 2.2% is held by the ten largest clones.

Worth noting for this clone: This clone's antigen is unknown. No qualities accompany the bases; no much larger clone lies one base away.

Broad study findings and their caveats: The cohort was small and heterogeneous, with few patients having full blood and tumor sets and even fewer initial-recurrent tumor pairs. No direct relationship between TCR clonality and survival was found, suggesting a diverse polyclonal response may matter. The three-group TCR overlap response model was described as speculative and requiring prospective validation. Longer time to progression and overall survival after dendritic cell vaccination were predicted by higher estimated pretreatment TIL content.

To be selected, patients needed enough residual fresh-frozen tumor tissue and more than two years of available survival data. Molecular status otherwise varied across the glioblastoma patients, but none of them carried an isocitrate dehydrogenase mutation. PBMC collection took place before vaccination, two weeks after the third vaccination, and at tumor progression if progression occurred. Genomic DNA was extracted with the Qiagen DNeasy Blood extraction Kit. The source material was blood, sampled before dendritic cell vaccination. The chain employs TRBV5-6 and TRBJ1-4, with the D gene not confidently named. The TCR comes from a human donor with glioblastoma. CDR3 protein: CASSSPAELMIKLFF. The DNA is TGTGCCAGCAGCTCCCCGGCGGAACTAATGATAAAACTGTTTTTT.